A selection of T cell receptor beta chains follows, all from one sample in a study of T cells after yellow fever vaccination. TCRdb re-called the 5' RACE reads with MiXCR, one entry per CDR3 protein. The table has hundreds of thousands of distinct CDR3 sequences, roughly an eighth seen once; the top ten hold about 15%. The sequencing used PBMCs, collected on the day of the yellow fever booster vaccination. The source of these receptors is a man aged 30-40 years who received the YFV17D yellow fever vaccine. Both conserved end residues are part of each CDR3. Fields, in order: V gene, D gene, J gene, clone size, CDR3 protein, CDR3 DNA. The D gene is left open where the match is weak. The size of a clone is reported for some rows only, either as once, few or many, or as a class for expanded clones.

V gene: TRBV20-1
D gene: NA
J gene: TRBJ2-7
clone size: NA
CDR3 protein: CSGAEGPYEQYF
CDR3 DNA: TGCAGTGGAGCCGAAGGCCCCTACGAGCAGTACTTC

V gene: TRBV7-3
D gene: TRBD2
J gene: TRBJ2-1
clone size: NA
CDR3 protein: CASRSSGSGRDEQFF
CDR3 DNA: TGTGCCAGCAGAAGTAGCGGGAGTGGTAGAGATGAGCAGTTCTTC

V gene: TRBV5-1
D gene: NA
J gene: TRBJ1-2
clone size: NA
CDR3 protein: CASSFGQSGGYGYTF
CDR3 DNA: TGCGCCAGCAGCTTCGGGCAGTCCGGGGGATATGGCTACACCTTC

V gene: TRBV7-8
D gene: TRBD2
J gene: TRBJ2-1
clone size: few
CDR3 protein: CASSLARNLAGGTNEQFF
CDR3 DNA: TGTGCCAGCAGCTTAGCCCGCAATCTCGCGGGAGGGACCAATGAGCAGTTCTTC

V gene: TRBV7-2
D gene: NA
J gene: TRBJ1-6
clone size: few
CDR3 protein: CASSLDAGSPLHF
CDR3 DNA: TGTGCCAGCAGCTTAGATGCGGGTTCACCCCTCCACTTT

V gene: TRBV7-9
D gene: TRBD2
J gene: TRBJ2-1
clone size: NA
CDR3 protein: CASGGTSGSHEQFF
CDR3 DNA: TGTGCCAGCGGCGGGACTAGCGGGAGCCATGAGCAGTTCTTC

V gene: TRBV20-1
D gene: TRBD2
J gene: TRBJ2-1
clone size: few
CDR3 protein: CSASMSGRADNEQFF
CDR3 DNA: TGCAGTGCTAGCATGAGCGGGAGGGCCGACAATGAGCAGTTCTTC

V gene: TRBV29-1
D gene: TRBD2
J gene: TRBJ2-3
clone size: few
CDR3 protein: CSSNGLADTDTQYF
CDR3 DNA: TGCAGCTCTAACGGACTAGCGGACACAGATACGCAGTATTTT

V gene: TRBV20-1
D gene: NA
J gene: TRBJ2-5
clone size: NA
CDR3 protein: CSASPGTEETQYF
CDR3 DNA: TGCAGTGCTAGCCCCGGGACCGAAGAGACCCAGTACTTC

V gene: TRBV9
D gene: NA
J gene: TRBJ1-3
clone size: few
CDR3 protein: CASSPTQGRGNTIYF
CDR3 DNA: TGTGCCAGCAGCCCAACTCAGGGCCGTGGAAACACCATATATTTT

V gene: TRBV5-1
D gene: NA
J gene: TRBJ2-7
clone size: NA
CDR3 protein: CASSLDTSEQYF
CDR3 DNA: TGCGCCAGCAGCTTGGATACTTCCGAGCAGTACTTC

V gene: TRBV7-2
D gene: NA
J gene: TRBJ1-5
clone size: NA
CDR3 protein: CASSSALAQPQHF
CDR3 DNA: TGTGCCAGCAGCTCAGCCCTAGCTCAGCCCCAGCATTTT

V gene: TRBV6-1
D gene: TRBD1
J gene: TRBJ2-1
clone size: few
CDR3 protein: CASSPGGQEYNEQFF
CDR3 DNA: TGTGCCAGCAGCCCCGGTGGACAGGAATACAATGAGCAGTTCTTC

V gene: TRBV10-3
D gene: NA
J gene: TRBJ2-7
clone size: few
CDR3 protein: CASGTENPYEQYF
CDR3 DNA: TGTGCCAGCGGGACGGAGAACCCCTACGAGCAGTACTTC

V gene: TRBV25-1
D gene: NA
J gene: TRBJ1-2
clone size: NA
CDR3 protein: CASSESGILNYGYTF
CDR3 DNA: TGTGCCAGCAGTGAATCGGGAATCCTTAACTATGGCTACACCTTC

V gene: TRBV11-2
D gene: NA
J gene: TRBJ1-1
clone size: NA
CDR3 protein: CASSLGQLTEAFF
CDR3 DNA: TGTGCCAGCAGCCTAGGACAGCTCACTGAAGCTTTCTTT

V gene: TRBV4-3
D gene: NA
J gene: TRBJ1-6
clone size: NA
CDR3 protein: CASSQTKQGGNSPLHF
CDR3 DNA: TGCGCCAGCAGCCAGACCAAACAGGGTGGCAATTCACCCCTCCACTTT

V gene: TRBV20-1
D gene: NA
J gene: TRBJ1-6
clone size: NA
CDR3 protein: CSARAGNSGRSFRSPLHF
CDR3 DNA: TGCAGTGCTAGAGCCGGGAATTCGGGACGGTCGTTCCGGTCACCCCTCCACTTT

V gene: TRBV7-8
D gene: NA
J gene: TRBJ2-5
clone size: NA
CDR3 protein: CASSLEFRSQETQYF
CDR3 DNA: TGTGCCAGCAGCTTAGAGTTCCGGAGCCAAGAGACCCAGTACTTC

V gene: TRBV30
D gene: NA
J gene: TRBJ2-7
clone size: NA
CDR3 protein: CAWSIQGSYEQYF
CDR3 DNA: TGTGCCTGGAGTATACAGGGTTCCTACGAGCAGTACTTC

V gene: TRBV2
D gene: NA
J gene: TRBJ1-2
clone size: NA
CDR3 protein: CASSGWAYYGYTF
CDR3 DNA: TGTGCCAGCAGTGGTTGGGCCTACTATGGCTACACCTTC

V gene: TRBV28
D gene: NA
J gene: TRBJ2-5
clone size: few
CDR3 protein: CASSLLRSWETQYF
CDR3 DNA: TGTGCCAGCAGTTTATTGCGGAGCTGGGAGACCCAGTACTTC

V gene: TRBV29-1
D gene: TRBD1
J gene: TRBJ2-6
clone size: NA
CDR3 protein: CSVARDRESGLSGANVLTF
CDR3 DNA: TGCAGCGTAGCCCGGGACAGGGAATCGGGACTCTCTGGGGCCAACGTCCTGACTTTC

V gene: TRBV10-3
D gene: NA
J gene: TRBJ2-7
clone size: NA
CDR3 protein: CAISPMGDEQYF
CDR3 DNA: TGTGCCATCAGTCCCATGGGGGACGAGCAGTACTTC

V gene: TRBV5-5
D gene: NA
J gene: TRBJ2-7
clone size: NA
CDR3 protein: CASSSSDLWEQYF
CDR3 DNA: TGTGCCAGCAGCAGCTCCGACCTATGGGAGCAGTACTTC

V gene: TRBV7-2
D gene: NA
J gene: TRBJ2-7
clone size: few
CDR3 protein: CASSRLVSYEQYF
CDR3 DNA: TGTGCCAGCAGCAGACTAGTCTCCTACGAGCAGTACTTC

V gene: TRBV18
D gene: TRBD1
J gene: TRBJ2-7
clone size: many
CDR3 protein: CASSVRQGAYEQYF
CDR3 DNA: TGTGCCAGCTCAGTTCGACAGGGGGCTTACGAGCAGTACTTC

V gene: TRBV28
D gene: NA
J gene: TRBJ2-5
clone size: NA
CDR3 protein: CARNDPGGNQETQYF
CDR3 DNA: TGTGCCAGAAATGACCCGGGCGGAAACCAAGAGACCCAGTACTTC

V gene: TRBV6-5
D gene: NA
J gene: TRBJ1-6
clone size: few
CDR3 protein: CASSYSIENSPLHF
CDR3 DNA: TGTGCCAGCAGTTACTCGATAGAAAATTCACCCCTCCACTTT

V gene: TRBV7-2
D gene: TRBD1
J gene: TRBJ1-5
clone size: few
CDR3 protein: CASSFGTGVGQPQHF
CDR3 DNA: TGTGCCAGCAGCTTCGGGACAGGGGTTGGGCAGCCCCAGCATTTT

V gene: TRBV7-6
D gene: NA
J gene: TRBJ2-7
clone size: many
CDR3 protein: CASSADDGYEQYF
CDR3 DNA: TGTGCCAGCAGCGCAGACGATGGGTACGAGCAGTACTTC

V gene: TRBV7-2
D gene: TRBD1
J gene: TRBJ2-7
clone size: NA
CDR3 protein: CASSFPGTGGEQYF
CDR3 DNA: TGTGCCAGCAGCTTCCCCGGGACAGGGGGCGAGCAGTACTTC

V gene: TRBV29-1
D gene: NA
J gene: TRBJ2-5
clone size: few
CDR3 protein: CSVEGAGRSETQYF
CDR3 DNA: TGCAGCGTTGAAGGGGCAGGCCGATCTGAGACCCAGTACTTC

V gene: TRBV12-3/TRBV12-4
D gene: NA
J gene: TRBJ2-1
clone size: few
CDR3 protein: CASSSRAESSYNEQFF
CDR3 DNA: TGTGCCAGCAGTTCCCGAGCGGAAAGCTCCTACAATGAGCAGTTCTTC

V gene: TRBV9
D gene: TRBD1
J gene: TRBJ2-3
clone size: NA
CDR3 protein: CASSVVTGASTDTQYF
CDR3 DNA: TGTGCCAGCAGCGTAGTAACAGGGGCTAGCACAGATACGCAGTATTTT

V gene: TRBV6-5
D gene: NA
J gene: TRBJ2-7
clone size: NA
CDR3 protein: CASSYTSSYEQYF
CDR3 DNA: TGTGCCAGCAGTTACACCAGCTCCTACGAGCAGTACTTC

V gene: TRBV20-1
D gene: NA
J gene: TRBJ2-1
clone size: NA
CDR3 protein: CSAAQGTSSYNEQFF
CDR3 DNA: TGCAGTGCTGCACAGGGGACTAGCTCCTACAATGAGCAGTTCTTC

V gene: TRBV19
D gene: NA
J gene: TRBJ2-3
clone size: NA
CDR3 protein: CASRMDSTDTQYF
CDR3 DNA: TGTGCCAGTAGGATGGACTCAACGGATACGCAGTATTTT

V gene: TRBV4-1
D gene: TRBD2
J gene: TRBJ2-1
clone size: NA
CDR3 protein: CASSQVGGLAGATYNEQFF
CDR3 DNA: TGCGCCAGCAGCCAAGTGGGGGGACTAGCGGGAGCAACCTACAATGAGCAGTTCTTC

V gene: TRBV19
D gene: TRBD1
J gene: TRBJ1-1
clone size: few
CDR3 protein: CASGDRGTEAFF
CDR3 DNA: TGTGCCAGTGGAGACAGGGGCACTGAAGCTTTCTTT

V gene: TRBV20-1
D gene: TRBD1
J gene: TRBJ1-1
clone size: NA
CDR3 protein: CSARDPDRVTEAFF
CDR3 DNA: TGCAGTGCTAGAGATCCCGACAGGGTCACTGAAGCTTTCTTT

V gene: TRBV7-9
D gene: NA
J gene: TRBJ2-7
clone size: NA
CDR3 protein: CASSSGQSAYEQYF
CDR3 DNA: TGTGCCAGCAGCTCCGGACAGTCAGCCTACGAGCAGTACTTC

V gene: TRBV20-1
D gene: TRBD2
J gene: TRBJ2-5
clone size: NA
CDR3 protein: CSATSGEETQYF
CDR3 DNA: TGCAGTGCTACGAGCGGGGAAGAGACCCAGTACTTC